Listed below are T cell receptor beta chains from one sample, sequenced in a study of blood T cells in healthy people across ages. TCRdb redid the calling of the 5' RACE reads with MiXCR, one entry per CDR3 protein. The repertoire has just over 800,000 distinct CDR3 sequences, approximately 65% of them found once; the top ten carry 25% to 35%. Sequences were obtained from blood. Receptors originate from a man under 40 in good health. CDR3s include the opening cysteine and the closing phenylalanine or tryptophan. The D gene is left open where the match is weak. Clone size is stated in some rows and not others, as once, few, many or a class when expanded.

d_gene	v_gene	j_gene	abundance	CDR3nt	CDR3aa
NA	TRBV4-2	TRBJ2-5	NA	TGTGCCAGCAGCCAAGACTTACGCGGGGTCCAAGAGACCCAGTACTTC	CASSQDLRGVQETQYF
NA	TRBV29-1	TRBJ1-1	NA	TGCAGCGTACTCGACAACCCTTCGGGGTTTGGGGGCACTGAAGCTTTCTTT	CSVLDNPSGFGGTEAFF
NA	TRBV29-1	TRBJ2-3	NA	TGCAGCGTTTCGACAGATACGCAGTATTTT	CSVSTDTQYF
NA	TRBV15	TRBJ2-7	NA	TGTGCCACCAGCACCGCCCGGGTCTCCTACGAGCAGTACTTC	CATSTARVSYEQYF
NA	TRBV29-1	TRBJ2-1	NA	TGCAGCGTTGTCACACTCTCCTACAATGAGCAGTTCTTC	CSVVTLSYNEQFF
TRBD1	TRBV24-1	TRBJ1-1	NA	TGTGCCACCTCAGGGGGCGCGAACACTGAAGCTTTCTTT	CATSGGANTEAFF
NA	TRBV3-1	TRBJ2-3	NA	TGTGCCAGCAGCCCCCGGGACGGAGGCACAGATACGCAGTATTTT	CASSPRDGGTDTQYF
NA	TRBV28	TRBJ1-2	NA	TGTGCCAGCAGTTTAAATCCAGACTATGGCTACACCTTC	CASSLNPDYGYTF
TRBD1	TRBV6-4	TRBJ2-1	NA	TGTGCCAGCAGTCAGGGTATGGGACAGCCGCCTTGGGATGAGCAGTTCTTC	CASSQGMGQPPWDEQFF
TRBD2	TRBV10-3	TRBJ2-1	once	TGTGCCATCAGTAGTAGCGGGGGGCCTCCCCACAATGAGCAGTTCTTC	CAISSSGGPPHNEQFF
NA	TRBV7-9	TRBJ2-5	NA	TGTGCCAGCAGCTTAGATTCTCTGGTTCAAGAGACCCAGTACTTC	CASSLDSLVQETQYF
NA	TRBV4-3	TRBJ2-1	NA	TGCGCCAGCAGCCAAGCTAACTTTCTGGAGCAGTTCTTC	CASSQANFLEQFF
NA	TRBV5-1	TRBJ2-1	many	TGTGCCAGCAGCTTAGACCATGAGCAGTTCTTC	CASSLDHEQFF
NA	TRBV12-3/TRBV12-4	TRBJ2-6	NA	TGTGCCTGCAGTTTGGGCTCCAGTGTAGGGGCCAACGTCCTAACTTTC	CACSLGSSVGANVLTF
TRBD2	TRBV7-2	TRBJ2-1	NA	TGTGCCAGCAGCTTAGCAGCGCGGGGGGCGGATGAGCAGTTCTTC	CASSLAARGADEQFF
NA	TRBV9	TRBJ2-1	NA	TGTGCCAGCAGCGTAGGAAATGGGGACGAGCAGTTCTTC	CASSVGNGDEQFF
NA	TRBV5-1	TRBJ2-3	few	TGCGCCAGCAGCGTGGAGGAGACAGATACGCAGTATTTT	CASSVEETDTQYF
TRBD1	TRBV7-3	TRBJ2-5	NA	TGTGCCAGCAGCTTAACGTGGACAGGGGCCCAAGAGACCCAGTACTTC	CASSLTWTGAQETQYF
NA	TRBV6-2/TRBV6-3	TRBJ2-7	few	TGTGCCAGCAGCCCGGACCTTACCCACGAGCAGTACTTC	CASSPDLTHEQYF
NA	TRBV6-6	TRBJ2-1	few	TGTGCCAGCAGTGAGGACGGCTACAATGAGCAGTTCTTC	CASSEDGYNEQFF
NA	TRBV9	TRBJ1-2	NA	TGTGCCAGCAGCGACGCGCGCGGGGCTAACTATGGCTACACCTTC	CASSDARGANYGYTF
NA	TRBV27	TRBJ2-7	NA	TGTGCCAGCAGTCCCCCCGGGGGCCCCACCTACGAGCAGTACTTC	CASSPPGGPTYEQYF
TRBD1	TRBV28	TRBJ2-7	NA	TGTGCCAGCAGTGCCTGGACAGGGGGCGGTTCCTACGAGCAGTACTTC	CASSAWTGGGSYEQYF
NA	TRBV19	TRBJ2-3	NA	TGTGCCAGTAGTACGCCTGGGGGGCTTCGAGCAGATACGCAGTATTTT	CASSTPGGLRADTQYF
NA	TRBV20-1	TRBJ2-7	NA	TGCAGTGCTAGAGGGATGCGCTTGGTCTACGAGCAGTACTTC	CSARGMRLVYEQYF
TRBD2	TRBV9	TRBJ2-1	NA	TGTGCCAGCGGGCCGGGGGGAGGGGAGCAGTTCTTC	CASGPGGGEQFF
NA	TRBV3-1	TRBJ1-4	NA	TGTGCCAGCAGCGCCTCCGGGACACGGAATAATGAAAAACTGTTTTTT	CASSASGTRNNEKLFF